The sequence of this T cell receptor beta chain was determined in a study of shared clonotypes between healthy human individuals. Measured with immunoSEQ multiplex PCR; TCRdb has only the in-frame clones, and not every one. The sample lists under 2,000,000 clones, about 95% occurring once. Terminally differentiated effector memory CD45RA+ cells were excluded from the naive CD8 cells, which were CD45RO-negative and positively selected for CCR7. This TCR derives from a man in his late teens or twenties in good health. The specimen sequenced was naive CD8+ T cells sorted from blood.

Written as DNA, the CDR3 is TGCGCCAGCAGCTGGGAACCAATTGTGAACACTGAAGCTTTCTTT. It codes for CASSWEPIVNTEAFF. The gene calls are TRBV5-1 and TRBJ1-1, with D unclear. In germline, CDR1 is SGHRS, CDR2 YFSETQ. The CDR3 length is 15 residues. Trimming left V 3 bases short and J 0 bases short, with 12 bases between.